This T cell receptor (beta chain) was captured by sequencing in a study of blood T cell repertoires in COVID-19. Study details: PBMCs, B-cell-depleted T cells, or T cells provided the cDNA or gDNA that made up the material.

Sequenced by immunoSEQ multiplex PCR; TCRdb stores in-frame clones only, minus some. The table has roughly 87,000 clones, around 75% seen once; the top ten hold approximately 4%. The specimen was peripheral blood. This receptor was obtained from a woman between 45 and 60 years old with acute or convalescent COVID-19.

CDR3 amino acids: CASRSQGGSNYGYTF. For the CDR3, the DNA is TGTGCCAGCCGTTCTCAAGGGGGATCTAACTATGGCTACACCTTC. J is TRBJ1-2 and V is TRBV28, with a weak D call TRBD1 (6 bases). Trimming pared 8 bases from V and 0 bases from J, leaving 16 bases between. This CDR3 contains 15 residues. Germline V gene data show CDR1 as MDHEN and CDR2 as SYDVKM.